This section outlines one TCR beta chain sequence together with its context. The J segment lost 1 base and the V segment lost 4 bases, leaving 11 bases of the junction unmatched. The V gene's germline CDR1 is MNHNS and CDR2 SASEGT. CDR3 length equals 17 residues. The data were obtained in a study of shared T cell receptors in the human thymus. Clones were read by immunoSEQ multiplex PCR, and TCRdb kept only the in-frame ones, dropping some. This table holds 600,000 or so clones, around 87% found once. The same data also went into a second study, on human thymus T cells. As that study records: The sample donors, healthy Finnish infants, were having corrective surgery for congenital heart defects. Thymus was obtained from resections taken during corrective heart surgery. Thymic and blood repertoires showed apparently biased V and J gene usage.

The specimen was thymocytes. The clonotype originates from a boy younger than two with a congenital heart defect. The J gene is TRBJ1-2, the V gene TRBV6-1; 8 bases line up with TRBD1. The CDR3 DNA follows: TGTGCCAGCAGTGGCGGGGACAGGCCAATTAATAACTATGGCTACACCTTC. It translates to CASSGGDRPINNYGYTF.